These 23 T cell receptor beta chains originate from one sample sequenced in a study of T cell repertoires in cytomegalovirus infection. TCRdb reprocessed the reads via MiXCR and lists one record per CDR3 protein. The sample lists under 150,000 distinct CDR3 sequences, almost 9% occurring once. Material: PBMCs. The receptors stem from a human donor in good health (CMV status not recorded). Some clones in this sample may be carry-over from other donors' samples.

This clonotype has ten or more counts. V gene TRBV11-2 combines with J gene TRBJ2-7; no clear D. The germline CDR1 and CDR2 sequences are SGHAT and FQNNGV. Between the trimmed V and J ends, which lost 1 base and 3 bases, there was a span of 10 bases. This CDR3 is 14 amino acids long. The CDR3 nucleotides are TGTGCCAGCAGCTTAGTTCGCCAAAACTACGAGCAGTACTTC. Translation gives CASSLVRQNYEQYF.

The V and J genes are TRBV12-3 or TRBV12-4 and TRBJ1-1, with a weak D call TRBD1 (5 bases). The CDR3 totals 15 residues. V was pared by 10 bases and J by 0 bases, with 18 bases between. Here the CDR3 reads CATAQGTGMNTEAFF. CDR3 nucleotides: TGTGCCACCGCGCAGGGAACGGGTATGAACACTGAAGCTTTCTTT.

This chain links TRBV20-1 with TRBJ2-3, with 7 bases matching TRBD1. Per the germline V gene, CDR1 is DFQATT and CDR2 is SNEGSKA (reference sequence). This CDR3 is 15 amino acids long. The J segment lost 0 bases and the V segment lost 8 bases, leaving 11 bases of the junction unmatched. CDR3 loop: CSPKDRRLSTDTQYF. The CDR3 DNA sequence: TGCAGTCCAAAGGACAGGCGACTTAGCACAGATACGCAGTATTTT.

This clonotype has a count of ten or more. The chain recombines TRBV12-3 or TRBV12-4 with TRBJ1-6; 9 positions agree with TRBD1. The CDR3 loop spans 15 amino acids. Losses at the gene ends were 3 bases for V and 9 bases for J; bases not matched to a gene: 6. CDR3 DNA sequence: TGTGCCAGCAGTTTCACGGGACAGGGCTCTTCACCCCTCCACTTT. Its protein product is CASSFTGQGSSPLHF.

This clonotype was seen a single time. This chain connects TRBV18 to TRBJ2-4; TRBD1 is a possible D gene (5 bases). The germline gives CDR1 KGHSH, CDR2 LQKENI. There are 16 residues in the CDR3. V gave up 2 bases and J gave up 0 bases, with 11 bases separating them. In DNA form, the CDR3 reads TGTGCCAGCTCACCAAACGGTCAGGGAGCCAAAAACATTCAGTACTTC. Protein product: CASSPNGQGAKNIQYF.

This clonotype was counted a few times. V gene TRBV2 combines with J gene TRBJ2-7, with TRBD2 matching over 7 bases. This CDR3 has 14 residues. Germline V gene lookup returns CDR1 SNHLY and CDR2 FYNNEI. J gave up 1 base and V 8 bases, and 8 bases lay outside the gene matches. The CDR3 loop is CASGPGGLSYEQYF. The CDR3 DNA reads TGTGCCAGCGGTCCGGGGGGACTATCCTACGAGCAGTACTTC.

This clonotype appeared many times. This sequence joins TRBV28 and TRBJ1-1; D is ambiguous. The CDR3 extends over 11 amino acids. Trimming removed 6 bases from V and 5 bases from J, with 7 bases in between. The germline V gene encodes CDR1 MDHEN and CDR2 SYDVKM. The DNA of the CDR3 is TGTGCCAGCAGACTCGGAACTGAAGCTTTCTTT. This gives the protein CASRLGTEAFF.

This clonotype has ten or more counts. This chain joins TRBV4-1 and TRBJ1-6; tentatively, D is TRBD1 (5 bases). With 7 bases removed from V and 9 bases from J, the gap between germline ends came to 16 bases. The CDR3 totals 14 residues. Looked up from germline, CDR1 is MGHRA and CDR2 is YSYEKL. DNA for the CDR3: TGCGCCAGCAAGGGGAACAGCGGGGGTTCACCCCTCCACTTT. It codes for CASKGNSGGSPLHF.

This clonotype was observed a few times. The V call is TRBV20-1, the J call TRBJ2-2; tentatively, D is TRBD2 (6 bases). The CDR3 contains 14 residues. Trimming stripped 3 bases from V and 5 bases from J, with 13 bases between. Germline loops: CDR1 DFQATT, CDR2 SNEGSKA (reference sequence). The CDR3 DNA sequence: TGCAGTGCTAGTTTCCGGCGGGGAACCGGGGAGCTGTTTTTT. This codes for CSASFRRGTGELFF.

This clonotype has at least ten counts. The J gene is TRBJ2-3, the V gene TRBV28; D uncertain. This CDR3 has 12 amino acids. Germline V lookup: CDR1 MDHEN, CDR2 SYDVKM. V was pared by 2 bases and J by 5 bases, with 5 bases between. The CDR3, as DNA: TGTGCCAGCAGTTTAAAAGGAGATACGCAGTATTTT. Translated: CASSLKGDTQYF.

This clonotype was picked up many times. This chain uses TRBV6-5 with TRBJ2-2, with D uncertain. Germline lookup yields CDR1 MNHEY and CDR2 SVGAGI. The CDR3 spans 12 residues. V lost 6 bases and J lost 0, with 2 bases in between. CDR3 sequence reads: CASRTNTGELFF. The CDR3 coding sequence is TGTGCCAGCAGGACGAACACCGGGGAGCTGTTTTTT.

There are many counts of this clonotype. The chain employs TRBV7-2 and TRBJ2-2, with a possible D match to TRBD2 (6 bases). CDR1 and CDR2 (germline): SGHTA, FQGNSA. CDR3 length: 14 residues. Trimming took off 7 bases at V and 2 bases at J, with 11 bases between the two ends. CDR3 in amino acids: CASKTRENTGELFF. CDR3 coding DNA: TGTGCCAGCAAGACTAGGGAAAACACCGGGGAGCTGTTTTTT. The variable domain in full, with the rest retrieved from reference TRBV7-2 and TRBJ2-2, is GAGVSQSPSNKVTEKGKDVELRCDPISGHTALYWYRQSLGQGLEFLIYFQGNSAPDKSGLPSDRFSAERTGGSVSTLTIQRTQQEDSAVYLCASKTRENTGELFFGEGSRLTVL.

There are many counts of this clonotype. The rearrangement joins TRBV10-2 to TRBJ1-5; TRBD1 agrees at 7 bases. This CDR3 has 16 amino acids. V dropped 3 bases and J dropped 6; count of bases not matched to a gene: 11. Per germline, CDR1 WSHSY and CDR2 SAAADI. CDR3 coding DNA: TGCGCCAGCAGTGACCCTACAGGGGTGGAGGGTCAGCCCCAGCATTTT. As protein: CASSDPTGVEGQPQHF.

CDR3 loop: CASSQASGGLATQYF. CDR3 nucleotides: TGTGCCAGCAGTCAGGCTAGCGGGGGGTTGGCTACGCAGTATTTT. V is TRBV28 and J is TRBJ2-3; 11 nucleotides align to TRBD2. Germline loops: CDR1 MDHEN, CDR2 SYDVKM. The length of the CDR3 is 15 residues. J lost 8 bases, V lost 5 bases, and 9 bases had no gene match.

The rearrangement links TRBV28 to TRBJ2-3; D tentatively fits TRBD1 or TRBD2 (5 bases each). The germline CDR1 and CDR2 sequences are MDHEN and SYDVKM. V was trimmed by 5 bases and J by 4 bases, leaving 19 bases between them. The length of the CDR3 is 16 residues. CDR3 DNA: TGTGCCAGCAGTACCCCCGGGACCCGGAGGTCAGATACGCAGTATTTT. This encodes CASSTPGTRRSDTQYF.

This clonotype was seen more than once but under ten times. V gene TRBV19 combines with J gene TRBJ2-7; D is perhaps TRBD1 (5 bases). The CDR3 runs to 14 residues. CDR1 LNHDA and CDR2 SQIVND come from the germline V gene (reference sequence). V was cut by 5 bases and J by 4 bases, with 15 bases left in between. The CDR3 reads CASSPRAGWYEQYF. For the CDR3, the DNA is TGTGCCAGTAGTCCCCGTGCAGGGTGGTACGAGCAGTACTTC.

This clonotype was recorded many times. The V gene is TRBV6-2 or TRBV6-3, the J gene TRBJ2-7, with D hard to call. The length of the CDR3 is 13 residues. Per the germline V gene, CDR1 is MNHEY and CDR2 is SVGEGT. Trimming took 0 bases from V and 3 from J, leaving 6 bases between them. DNA for the CDR3: TGTGCCAGCAGTTACTCGGACGGCTACGAGCAGTACTTC. It yields the protein CASSYSDGYEQYF.

This clonotype occurred many times. This chain uses TRBV2 with TRBJ1-2; D is perhaps TRBD1 (5 bases). CDR1 and CDR2 (germline): SNHLY, FYNNEI. V gave up 7 bases and J gave up 0 bases, with 12 bases separating them. The CDR3 runs to 14 residues. CDR3 nucleotides: TGTGCCAGCAACCTCCAGGGAACTAACTATGGCTACACCTTC. Protein product: CASNLQGTNYGYTF.

This clonotype was counted many times. V gene TRBV28 combines with J gene TRBJ2-3, with 11 bases fitting TRBD2. The germline V gene encodes CDR1 MDHEN and CDR2 SYDVKM. The CDR3 is 22 residues long. J lost 0 bases, V lost 6 bases, and 23 bases had no gene match. The CDR3 DNA is TGTGCCAGCAGCTCATACGAATCCGGGACTAGCGGAGGCCCCACTAGCACAGATACGCAGTATTTT. Amino acid sequence: CASSSYESGTSGGPTSTDTQYF.

With regard to this clonotype: One base away lies a much larger clone, so this may be a sequencing read error. This chain connects TRBV27 to TRBJ1-5, with a tentative D call TRBD1 (6 bases). Trimming shortened V by 7 bases and J by 6 bases, and 16 bases separated the two germline ends. Germline CDR1 reads MNHEY; CDR2 reads SMNVEV (reference sequence). The CDR3 length is 14 residues. CDR3 loop: CASTLGGGAQPQHF. Written as DNA, the CDR3 is TGTGCCAGCACCCTAGGAGGGGGAGCTCAGCCCCAGCATTTT.

V is TRBV28 and J is TRBJ2-7, with 10 positions matching TRBD2. The germline V gene has CDR1 MDHEN and CDR2 SYDVKM. The V gene end was trimmed by 3 bases and the J gene end by 3 bases; junction bases not matched to a gene: 5. This CDR3 spans 15 amino acids. This CDR3 is CASSFSLAGLYEQYF. CDR3 in DNA: TGTGCCAGCAGTTTCTCACTAGCGGGGCTCTACGAGCAGTACTTC.

The J gene is TRBJ1-5, the V gene TRBV20-1; no firm D call. The CDR3 runs to 12 residues. V was clipped by 0 bases and J by 7 bases, with 7 bases between them. Germline loops: CDR1 DFQATT, CDR2 SNEGSKA (reference sequence). The CDR3 is CSAREVGQPQHF. DNA of the CDR3: TGCAGTGCTAGAGAGGTCGGCCAGCCCCAGCATTTT.

The chain is built from TRBV5-1 and TRBJ1-2, with D unclear. Germline CDR1 reads SGHRS; CDR2 reads YFSETQ. There are 14 residues in the CDR3. The V and J ends lost 0 bases and 8 bases respectively, with 14 bases between them. CDR3 protein: CASSLGTHEAGYTF. CDR3 nucleotides: TGCGCCAGCAGCTTGGGGACCCACGAGGCCGGCTACACCTTC.